A single T cell receptor beta chain is shown here with its context. This sample is part of a study of blood T cell repertoires in COVID-19. This table comes from immunoSEQ multiplex PCR, and its TCRdb copy is limited to in-frame clones, with some not included. Among 260,000 or so clones, approximately 90% were seen once, and the ten largest hold roughly a sixth. With V trimmed by 3 bases and J by 11 bases, 4 bases remained unmatched. This CDR3 spans 11 amino acids. Germline values: CDR1 SGHDN, CDR2 FVKESK. The rearrangement uses TRBV14 and TRBJ2-7, with 7 bases aligning to TRBD1. The sample comprised PBMCs or T cells enriched from blood (not recorded which). The sequence derives from a man between 18 and 35 years old who had recovered from COVID-19. CDR3 nucleotide sequence: TGTGCCAGCAGCCATACAGGGGTGAAGTACTTC. Its protein is CASSHTGVKYF.